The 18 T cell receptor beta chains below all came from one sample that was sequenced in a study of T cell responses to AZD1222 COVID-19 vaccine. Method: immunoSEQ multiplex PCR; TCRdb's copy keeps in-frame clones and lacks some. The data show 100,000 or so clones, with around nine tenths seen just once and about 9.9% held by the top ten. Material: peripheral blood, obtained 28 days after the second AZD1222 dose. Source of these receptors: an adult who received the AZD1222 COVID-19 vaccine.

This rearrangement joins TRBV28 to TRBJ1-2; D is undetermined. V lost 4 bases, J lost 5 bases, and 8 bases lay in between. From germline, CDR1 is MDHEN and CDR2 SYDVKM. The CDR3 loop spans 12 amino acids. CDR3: CASSSTTYGYTF. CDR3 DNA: TGTGCCAGCAGTTCTACCACTTATGGCTACACCTTC.

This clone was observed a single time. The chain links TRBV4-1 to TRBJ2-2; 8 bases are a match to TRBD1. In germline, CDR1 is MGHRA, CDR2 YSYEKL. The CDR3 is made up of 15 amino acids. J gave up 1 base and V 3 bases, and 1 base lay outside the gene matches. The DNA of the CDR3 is TGCGCCAGCAGCCATGGGACAGGGAACACCGGGGAGCTGTTTTTT. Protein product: CASSHGTGNTGELFF.

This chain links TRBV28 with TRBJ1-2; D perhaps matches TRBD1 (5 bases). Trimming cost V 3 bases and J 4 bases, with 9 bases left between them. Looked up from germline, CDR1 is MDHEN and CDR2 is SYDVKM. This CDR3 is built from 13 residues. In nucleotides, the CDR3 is TGTGCCAGCAGTTTCGGGGGGTTCTATGGCTACACCTTC. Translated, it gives CASSFGGFYGYTF.

As DNA, the CDR3 is TGTGCCATAAGGACAGCGGCCTACAATGAGCAGTTCTTC. It encodes CAIRTAAYNEQFF. The chain recombines TRBV15 with TRBJ2-1, with a weak D call TRBD1 (6 bases). The germline V and J ends were trimmed by 10 bases and 2 bases, with 12 bases remaining between them. The CDR3 extends over 13 amino acids. Germline loops: CDR1 LNHNV, CDR2 YYDKDF (reference sequence).

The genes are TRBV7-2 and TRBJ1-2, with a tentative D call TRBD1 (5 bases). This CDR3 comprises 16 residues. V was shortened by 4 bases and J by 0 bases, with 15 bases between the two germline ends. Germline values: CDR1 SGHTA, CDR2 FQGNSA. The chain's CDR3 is CASSSLRDPTNYGYTF. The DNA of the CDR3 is TGTGCCAGCAGCTCCCTCCGGGACCCAACTAACTATGGCTACACCTTC.

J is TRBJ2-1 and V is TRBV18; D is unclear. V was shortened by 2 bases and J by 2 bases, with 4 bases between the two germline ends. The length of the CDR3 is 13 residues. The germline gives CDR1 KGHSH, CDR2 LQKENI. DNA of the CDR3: TGTGCCAGCTCACCATCAACCTACAATGAGCAGTTCTTC. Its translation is CASSPSTYNEQFF.

Here the CDR3 reads CASSPRTSGRTDTQYF. CDR3 in DNA: TGTGCCAGCAGCCCCAGGACTAGCGGGAGAACAGATACGCAGTATTTT. This sequence joins TRBV5-8 and TRBJ2-3, with TRBD2 identical over 13 bases. There are 16 residues in the CDR3. Unmatched junction bases numbered 5, after V lost 4 bases and J lost 3 bases. The germline V gene has CDR1 SGHTS and CDR2 YDEGEE.

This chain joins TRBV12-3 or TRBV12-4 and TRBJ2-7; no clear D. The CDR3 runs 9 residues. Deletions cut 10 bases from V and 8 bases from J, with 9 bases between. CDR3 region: CANKYKQYF. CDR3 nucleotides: TGTGCCAACAAATACAAGCAGTACTTC.

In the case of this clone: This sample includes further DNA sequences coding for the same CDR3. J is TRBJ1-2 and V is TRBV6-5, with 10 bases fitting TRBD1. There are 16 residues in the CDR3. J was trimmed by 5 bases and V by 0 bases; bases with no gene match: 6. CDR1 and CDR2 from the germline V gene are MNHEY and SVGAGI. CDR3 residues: CASSYSRTGGGYGYTF. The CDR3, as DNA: TGTGCCAGCAGTTACTCCCGGACAGGGGGAGGGTATGGCTACACCTTC.

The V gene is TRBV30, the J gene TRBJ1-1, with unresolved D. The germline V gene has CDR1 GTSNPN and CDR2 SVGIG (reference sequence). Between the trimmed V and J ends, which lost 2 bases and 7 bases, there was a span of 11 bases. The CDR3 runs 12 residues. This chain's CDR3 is CAWSRENLEAFF. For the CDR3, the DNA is TGTGCCTGGAGTCGAGAGAACCTTGAAGCTTTCTTT.

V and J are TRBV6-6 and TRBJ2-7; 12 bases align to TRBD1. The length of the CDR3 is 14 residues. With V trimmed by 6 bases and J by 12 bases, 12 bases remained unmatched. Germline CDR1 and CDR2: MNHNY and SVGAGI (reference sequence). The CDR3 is CASRRGTGGIHWYF. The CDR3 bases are TGTGCCAGCAGACGCGGGACAGGGGGCATCCACTGGTACTTC.

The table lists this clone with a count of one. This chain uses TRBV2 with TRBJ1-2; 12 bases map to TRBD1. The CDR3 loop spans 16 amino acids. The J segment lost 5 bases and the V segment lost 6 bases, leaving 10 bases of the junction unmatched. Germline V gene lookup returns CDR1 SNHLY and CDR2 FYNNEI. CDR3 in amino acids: CASRTPGTGGLYGYTF. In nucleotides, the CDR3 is TGTGCCAGCAGAACTCCCGGGACAGGGGGCTTATATGGCTACACCTTC.

Written as DNA, the CDR3 is TGTGCCAGCAGCCAAACACAATTTGGAAAACTGTTTTTT. This codes for CASSQTQFGKLFF. This sequence joins TRBV11-1 and TRBJ1-4; D not resolved. CDR3 length: 13 residues. CDR1 and CDR2 from the germline V gene are SGHAT and FQDESV (reference sequence). The germline V and J ends were trimmed by 5 bases and 10 bases, with 14 bases remaining between them.

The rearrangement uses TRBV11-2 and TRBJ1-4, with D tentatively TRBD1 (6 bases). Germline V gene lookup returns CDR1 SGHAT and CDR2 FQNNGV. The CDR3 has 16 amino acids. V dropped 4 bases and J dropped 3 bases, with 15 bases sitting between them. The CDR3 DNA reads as TGTGCCAGCAGCTCCCGAGGGGGGGCTCCTAATGAAAAACTGTTTTTT. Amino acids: CASSSRGGAPNEKLFF.

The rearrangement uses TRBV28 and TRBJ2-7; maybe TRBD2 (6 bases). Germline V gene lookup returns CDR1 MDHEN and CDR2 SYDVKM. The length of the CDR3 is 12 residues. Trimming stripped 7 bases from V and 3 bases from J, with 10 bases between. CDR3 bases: TGTGCCAGCAAAGCAGCGGGCTACGAGCAGTACTTC. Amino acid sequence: CASKAAGYEQYF. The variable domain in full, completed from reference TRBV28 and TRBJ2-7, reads DVKVTQSSRYLVKRTGEKVFLECVQDMDHENMFWYRQDPGLGLRLIYFSYDVKMKEKGDIPEGYSVSREKKERFSLILESASTNQTSMYLCASKAAGYEQYFGPGTRLTVT.

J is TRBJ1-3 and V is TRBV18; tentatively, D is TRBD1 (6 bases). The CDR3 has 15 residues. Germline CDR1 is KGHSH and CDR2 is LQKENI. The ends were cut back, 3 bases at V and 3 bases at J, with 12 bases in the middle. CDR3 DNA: TGTGCCAGCTCACCGGCAGGGGATTATGGAAACACCATATATTTT. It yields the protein CASSPAGDYGNTIYF.

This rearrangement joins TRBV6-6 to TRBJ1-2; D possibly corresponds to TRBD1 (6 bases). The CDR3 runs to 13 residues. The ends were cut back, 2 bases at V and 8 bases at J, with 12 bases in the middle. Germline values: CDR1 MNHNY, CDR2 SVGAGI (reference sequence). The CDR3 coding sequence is TGTGCCAGCAGTTACGGACAGACTTCGGGCTACACCTTC. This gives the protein CASSYGQTSGYTF.

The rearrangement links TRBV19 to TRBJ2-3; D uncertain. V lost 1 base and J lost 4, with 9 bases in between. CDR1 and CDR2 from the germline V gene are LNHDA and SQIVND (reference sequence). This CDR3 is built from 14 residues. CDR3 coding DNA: TGTGCCAGTAGTATAGTGGCAGACGCAGATACGCAGTATTTT. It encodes CASSIVADADTQYF.